This T cell receptor beta chain was found in a study of blood T cell repertoires in COVID-19. Overall study: Acute-phase and convalescent COVID-19 samples originated in the United States, Italy and Spain.

Original analysis: It was from reference gene primer amplification that nucleated cell counts were estimated. Here immunoSEQ multiplex PCR was the method, and the copy in TCRdb shows in-frame clones only, minus some. V and J calls and clone size are given by that table; D and trimming were obtained from the DNA. The sample lists 70,000 to 95,000 clones, roughly 90% occurring once. CDR1 and CDR2 from the germline V gene are MGHDK and SYGVNS. The CDR3 loop spans 12 amino acids. V trimming: 2 bases; J trimming: 7 bases; junction bases outside the gene matches: 1. The receptor was derived from a human donor with active COVID-19. The donor label of this sample is uncertain. The source material was peripheral blood. The J gene is TRBJ1-1, the V gene TRBV25-1, with TRBD1 identical over 7 bases. The CDR3 DNA sequence: TGTGCCAGCAGTGAACGGGACAGTGAAGCTTTCTTT. Translated: CASSERDSEAFF.